This is a list of T cell receptor beta chains from one sample in a study of shared clonotypes between healthy human individuals. TCRdb's table, derived via immunoSEQ multiplex PCR, lists solely in-frame clones and lacks some. The sample consists of about 1.9 million clones, around 93% of them appearing once. Sequencing was done on a sample of naive CD8+ T cells from PBMCs. These receptors all come from a man aged 18 to 30 in good health. Some clones in this sample may be carry-over from other donors' samples. Both conserved end residues are part of each CDR3. The order of the fields is V gene, clone size, D gene, J gene, CDR3 protein, CDR3 DNA. The D gene is left open where the match is weak. Clone size is stated in some rows and not others, as once, few, many or a class when expanded.

>TRBV9|NA|NA|TRBJ2-1
CASSVGDSSYNEQFF
TGTGCCAGCAGCGTAGGAGATTCCTCCTACAATGAGCAGTTCTTC
>TRBV27|NA|NA|TRBJ2-7
CASSFSSGPKTYEQYF
TGTGCCAGCAGTTTTTCTTCCGGGCCCAAAACCTACGAGCAGTACTTC
>TRBV28|once|NA|TRBJ1-2
CASSLAPGRNLYGYTF
TGTGCCAGCAGTTTAGCTCCGGGACGGAATCTTTATGGCTACACCTTC
>TRBV7-6|once|TRBD1|TRBJ2-3
CASSLGSGGGSDTQYF
TGTGCCAGCAGCTTAGGTTCAGGGGGTGGTTCGGATACGCAGTATTTT
>TRBV7-8|NA|TRBD1|TRBJ1-1
CASSATGGWTEAFF
TGTGCCAGCAGCGCGACAGGGGGCTGGACTGAAGCTTTCTTT
>TRBV29-1|NA|TRBD2|TRBJ2-3
CSVGEGLAASTDTQYF
TGCAGCGTGGGCGAGGGACTAGCAGCTAGCACAGATACGCAGTATTTT
>TRBV6-5|NA|TRBD2|TRBJ2-3
CASTPAGGILDTQYF
TGTGCCAGCACTCCTGCGGGGGGGATTTTAGATACGCAGTATTTT
>TRBV6-6|NA|TRBD1|TRBJ1-1
CSVLGQAGRAFF
TGTTCCGTCCTCGGACAGGCCGGGAGGGCTTTCTTT
>TRBV2|NA|NA|TRBJ2-7
CASSEDGQAQRYEQYF
TGTGCCAGCAGTGAAGACGGTCAGGCCCAACGATACGAGCAGTACTTC
>TRBV6-6|NA|NA|TRBJ2-7
CASSYSAGSSYEQYF
TGTGCCAGCAGTTACTCGGCCGGCAGCTCCTACGAGCAGTACTTC
>TRBV18|NA|TRBD2|TRBJ2-1
CASSSGTVDEQFF
TGTGCCAGCTCGAGCGGGACGGTCGATGAGCAGTTCTTC
>TRBV21-1|NA|NA|TRBJ2-5
CASRVRREGRETQYF
TGTGCCAGCAGGGTACGGCGGGAGGGCCGAGAGACCCAGTACTTC
>TRBV19|NA|TRBD1|TRBJ2-2
CASAGQGGDGELFF
TGTGCCAGCGCGGGACAGGGGGGAGACGGGGAGCTGTTTTTT
>TRBV7-3|NA|TRBD2|TRBJ2-7
CASSYSSGPSYEQYF
TGTGCCAGCAGCTACTCTAGCGGGCCGTCCTACGAGCAGTACTTC
>TRBV19|NA|NA|TRBJ2-7
CASSIVPGSRYEQYF
TGTGCCAGTAGTATAGTGCCAGGGTCAAGGTACGAGCAGTACTTC
>TRBV28|NA|NA|TRBJ2-7
CASSWMASYEQYF
TGTGCCAGCAGTTGGATGGCATCCTACGAGCAGTACTTC
>TRBV19|once|NA|TRBJ2-5
CAGKQGIPPYQETQYF
TGTGCCGGCAAACAGGGAATCCCCCCGTACCAAGAGACCCAGTACTTC
>TRBV10-1|NA|TRBD1|TRBJ2-7
CASSPDRGAYEQYF
TGCGCCAGCAGCCCGGACAGGGGGGCTTACGAGCAGTACTTC
>TRBV2|NA|NA|TRBJ2-4
CASGRDEKYF
TGTGCCAGCGGGCGGGACGAAAAGTACTTC
>TRBV9|once|NA|TRBJ2-2
CASSVEQEKHTGELFF
TGTGCCAGCAGCGTAGAACAGGAAAAGCACACCGGGGAGCTGTTTTTT
>TRBV5-6|NA|TRBD2|TRBJ2-1
CASSPTGTSGPSSYNEQFF
TGTGCCAGCAGCCCCACCGGGACTAGCGGACCGAGCTCCTACAATGAGCAGTTCTTC
>TRBV30|NA|NA|TRBJ1-2
CAWSGVGSSWGYTF
TGTGCCTGGAGCGGAGTAGGGAGCAGCTGGGGCTACACCTTC
>TRBV9|NA|TRBD1|TRBJ2-2
CASSVGTGPGELFF
TGTGCCAGCAGCGTTGGGACAGGGCCCGGGGAGCTGTTTTTT
>TRBV27|NA|TRBD1|TRBJ1-1
CASSLSGGWNTEAFF
TGTGCCAGCAGTTTATCAGGGGGCTGGAACACTGAAGCTTTCTTT
>TRBV30|NA|TRBD2|TRBJ2-1
CAWTTRLAGGGEQFF
TGTGCCTGGACGACCAGACTAGCGGGAGGCGGTGAGCAGTTCTTC
>TRBV6-5|NA|TRBD2|TRBJ2-7
CASAQLANTYEQYF
TGTGCCAGCGCCCAACTAGCGAATACCTACGAGCAGTACTTC
>TRBV27|NA|NA|TRBJ1-2
CASSLAGVKTGGPAGGYTF
TGTGCCAGCAGTTTGGCAGGGGTTAAGACGGGAGGGCCCGCGGGGGGCTACACCTTC
>TRBV6-1|once|TRBD1|TRBJ2-3
CASSEPGGGTDTQYF
TGTGCCAGCAGTGAACCAGGGGGAGGCACAGATACGCAGTATTTT
>TRBV30|once|NA|TRBJ2-1
CASSSTYNEQFF
TGTGCCTCATCTAGCACCTACAATGAGCAGTTCTTC
>TRBV7-3|NA|NA|TRBJ1-1
CASSHKDLNTEAFF
TGTGCCAGCAGCCACAAGGACCTGAACACTGAAGCTTTCTTT
>TRBV28|NA|TRBD1|TRBJ1-2
CASSLDLGDREDGYTF
TGTGCCAGCAGTTTAGATCTTGGGGACAGGGAAGATGGCTACACCTTC
>TRBV6-1|NA|NA|TRBJ2-7
CASSPSGFAYEQYF
TGTGCCAGCAGCCCCAGCGGGTTCGCCTACGAGCAGTACTTC
>TRBV27|NA|NA|TRBJ2-7
CASSFPLPGQTYEQYF
TGTGCCAGCAGTTTTCCATTACCGGGACAAACCTACGAGCAGTACTTC
>TRBV4-1|NA|NA|TRBJ1-5
CASSQEEGRLSSNQPQHF
TGCGCCAGCAGCCAAGAAGAGGGGAGGTTAAGTAGCAATCAGCCCCAGCATTTT
>TRBV13|NA|TRBD2|TRBJ2-1
CASSLGAVLAGEYEQFF
TGTGCCAGCAGCTTAGGCGCTGTCCTAGCGGGAGAGTATGAGCAGTTCTTC
>TRBV27|NA|TRBD2|TRBJ2-7
CASSPHSGSGAYEQYF
TGTGCCAGCAGCCCTCATAGCGGGAGTGGGGCTTACGAGCAGTACTTC
>TRBV5-1|NA|TRBD1|TRBJ2-7
CASSLRQGANEQYF
TGCGCCAGCAGCTTGAGACAGGGGGCAAACGAGCAGTACTTC
>TRBV10-3|NA|NA|TRBJ2-5
CAISDISGRQETQYF
TGTGCCATCAGTGATATATCGGGGCGTCAAGAGACCCAGTACTTC
>TRBV29-1|NA|NA|TRBJ1-1
CSVATTVNTEAFF
TGCAGCGTTGCCACGACGGTGAACACTGAAGCTTTCTTT
>TRBV19|NA|NA|TRBJ2-5
CASSTGPVETQYF
TGTGCCAGTAGTACGGGTCCCGTCGAGACCCAGTACTTC
>TRBV7-8|NA|TRBD1|TRBJ1-4
CASSLAPTGAQEEKLFF
TGTGCCAGCAGCTTAGCCCCTACAGGGGCGCAGGAGGAAAAACTGTTTTTT